Listed below are T cell receptor beta chains from one sample, sequenced in a study of T-cell reconstitution after alpha-beta-depleted transplantation in children. MiXCR, applied by TCRdb to the PCR reads, yields one record per CDR3 protein. The top ten clones hold 3.8% of a sample with around 400,000 distinct CDR3 sequences, 20% of them seen once. The starting material was PBMCs from the stem cell graft donor, obtained from the stem cell graft. The receptors here all came from a human donor who donated a stem cell graft to a child with acute myeloid leukemia. Both conserved end residues are part of each CDR3. D genes are given only for firm matches. Size tells how often a clone was seen (once, few, many) or the class of an expanded clone, and some rows leave it out.

DNA | CDR3 | size | J | V | D
TGCAGTGCTAGTTCGAGGGCCGAATACGAGCAGTACTTC | CSASSRAEYEQYF | - | TRBJ2-7 | TRBV20-1 | -
TGCAGCGTGGGATTAGCGGGAGGTGGGGGTGAGCAGTTCTTC | CSVGLAGGGGEQFF | many | TRBJ2-1 | TRBV29-1 | TRBD2
TGTGCCAGCAGTAGGGACAGGGGACTTAATGAGCAGTTCTTC | CASSRDRGLNEQFF | few | TRBJ2-1 | TRBV28 | TRBD1
TGTGCCACCAGCAGAGATGTAGCCCAGCCCCAGCATTTT | CATSRDVAQPQHF | - | TRBJ1-5 | TRBV15 | -
TGTGCCAGCAGTTCCCACAGGGCAGATACGCAGTATTTT | CASSSHRADTQYF | - | TRBJ2-3 | TRBV27 | -
TGCGCCAGCAGCTTGGTTGGTTTTGTCACAGATACGCAGTATTTT | CASSLVGFVTDTQYF | few | TRBJ2-3 | TRBV5-1 | -
TGCAGTGCTAGAGAGGGACTACCTTCGGAGTCCTACGAGCAGTACTTC | CSAREGLPSESYEQYF | many | TRBJ2-7 | TRBV20-1 | TRBD2
TGTGCCAGCAGTTTTGGGGGGGACCGGGGGCAGTACTTC | CASSFGGDRGQYF | few | TRBJ2-7 | TRBV12-3/TRBV12-4 | TRBD2
TGTGCCAGCAGTCTCGGGAGGGGGGTAGATACGCAGTATTTT | CASSLGRGVDTQYF | many | TRBJ2-3 | TRBV25-1 | TRBD2
TGTGCCAGCAGTAAAAGCAGGGTTCTCTCCGGGGAGCTGTTTTTT | CASSKSRVLSGELFF | once | TRBJ2-2 | TRBV7-2 | -
TGTGCCAGCAGCTGGAGCAGGGGCCATGAGCAGTACTTC | CASSWSRGHEQYF | few | TRBJ2-7 | TRBV7-9 | -
TGCAGCGTTGAGTTCTACATGACCGGCTCTGGGGCCAACGTCCTGACTTTC | CSVEFYMTGSGANVLTF | many | TRBJ2-6 | TRBV29-1 | -
TGCGCCAGCAGCCAAGATTGGGGAGACAATGAGCAGTTCTTC | CASSQDWGDNEQFF | - | TRBJ2-1 | TRBV4-1 | -
TGTGCCAGCAGCACCAGGGTGTCTGGGGCCAACGTCCTGACTTTC | CASSTRVSGANVLTF | - | TRBJ2-6 | TRBV12-3/TRBV12-4 | -
TGTGCCAGCAGCTTGGGACTAGCGGGAGGGACAGAGACCCAGTACTTC | CASSLGLAGGTETQYF | - | TRBJ2-5 | TRBV11-2 | TRBD2
TGTGCCAGCAGCACCCCCTCGGTATCCAAAAACATTCAGTACTTC | CASSTPSVSKNIQYF | few | TRBJ2-4 | TRBV21-1 | -
TGTGCCAGCAGCTTAGTGCTTGCGGGAGAGGGAGATACGCAGTATTTT | CASSLVLAGEGDTQYF | many | TRBJ2-3 | TRBV7-9 | TRBD2
TGTGCCAGCAGTACCGGGACAGGGGTGCCGAACACTGAAGCTTTCTTT | CASSTGTGVPNTEAFF | few | TRBJ1-1 | TRBV6-1 | TRBD1
TGCGCCAGCAGCTCGGGACGAGGGGAGAATGAGCAGTTCTTC | CASSSGRGENEQFF | few | TRBJ2-1 | TRBV5-1 | -
TGTGCCAGCAGTGACTCGAATGCTGGGGAGCAGTTCTTC | CASSDSNAGEQFF | few | TRBJ2-1 | TRBV6-4 | -
TGTGCCAGCAGTTTAGTCCGGGAGCTGTACAATGAGCAGTTCTTC | CASSLVRELYNEQFF | - | TRBJ2-1 | TRBV28 | -
TGTGCCACAAGCGTGGTAGCGGGCCAGCCCCAGCATTTT | CATSVVAGQPQHF | - | TRBJ1-5 | TRBV12-3/TRBV12-4 | -
TGTGCCAGCAGCTCCGATATACCAGGGACACCCCTCCACTTT | CASSSDIPGTPLHF | - | TRBJ1-6 | TRBV7-9 | -
TGTGCCAGTACTGCTAGCCCGGGACTTAACACCGGGGAGCTGTTTTTT | CASTASPGLNTGELFF | once | TRBJ2-2 | TRBV19 | -
TGTGCCAGCAGCTTGCTGGGACTAGAACACACCGGGGAGCTGTTTTTT | CASSLLGLEHTGELFF | few | TRBJ2-2 | TRBV13 | TRBD2
TGTGCCAGCAGCTTAGTTGCCCAGCGAACCTCCTACAATGAGCAGTTCTTC | CASSLVAQRTSYNEQFF | few | TRBJ2-1 | TRBV11-2 | -
TGCGCCAGCATGCAGATCGGTTTTATGGGCTCCGAGCAGTACTTC | CASMQIGFMGSEQYF | - | TRBJ2-7 | TRBV10-2 | -
TGCAGTGCTAGGGATAGGGTCGGCTCTGGGGCCAACGTCCTGACTTTC | CSARDRVGSGANVLTF | - | TRBJ2-6 | TRBV20-1 | -
TGTGCCAGCCCCCCCGAGACAGGGTACCCAAACAATGAGCAGTTCTTC | CASPPETGYPNNEQFF | few | TRBJ2-1 | TRBV28 | TRBD1
TGTGCCATAGCGGGGCTAGCGGGACTAACCTCCTACAATGAGCAGTTCTTC | CAIAGLAGLTSYNEQFF | - | TRBJ2-1 | TRBV10-3 | TRBD2
TGTGCCACCAGCAGAGACGGAGCGGCCACAGATACGCAGTATTTT | CATSRDGAATDTQYF | few | TRBJ2-3 | TRBV15 | -
TGCAGTGCTAGTGGGGACAGGGCTGAACGGTTGCAGTACTTC | CSASGDRAERLQYF | - | TRBJ2-7 | TRBV20-1 | TRBD1
TGTGCCAGCAGCCCGGGCCGGGGGATGAACACTGAAGCTTTCTTT | CASSPGRGMNTEAFF | - | TRBJ1-1 | TRBV7-9 | -